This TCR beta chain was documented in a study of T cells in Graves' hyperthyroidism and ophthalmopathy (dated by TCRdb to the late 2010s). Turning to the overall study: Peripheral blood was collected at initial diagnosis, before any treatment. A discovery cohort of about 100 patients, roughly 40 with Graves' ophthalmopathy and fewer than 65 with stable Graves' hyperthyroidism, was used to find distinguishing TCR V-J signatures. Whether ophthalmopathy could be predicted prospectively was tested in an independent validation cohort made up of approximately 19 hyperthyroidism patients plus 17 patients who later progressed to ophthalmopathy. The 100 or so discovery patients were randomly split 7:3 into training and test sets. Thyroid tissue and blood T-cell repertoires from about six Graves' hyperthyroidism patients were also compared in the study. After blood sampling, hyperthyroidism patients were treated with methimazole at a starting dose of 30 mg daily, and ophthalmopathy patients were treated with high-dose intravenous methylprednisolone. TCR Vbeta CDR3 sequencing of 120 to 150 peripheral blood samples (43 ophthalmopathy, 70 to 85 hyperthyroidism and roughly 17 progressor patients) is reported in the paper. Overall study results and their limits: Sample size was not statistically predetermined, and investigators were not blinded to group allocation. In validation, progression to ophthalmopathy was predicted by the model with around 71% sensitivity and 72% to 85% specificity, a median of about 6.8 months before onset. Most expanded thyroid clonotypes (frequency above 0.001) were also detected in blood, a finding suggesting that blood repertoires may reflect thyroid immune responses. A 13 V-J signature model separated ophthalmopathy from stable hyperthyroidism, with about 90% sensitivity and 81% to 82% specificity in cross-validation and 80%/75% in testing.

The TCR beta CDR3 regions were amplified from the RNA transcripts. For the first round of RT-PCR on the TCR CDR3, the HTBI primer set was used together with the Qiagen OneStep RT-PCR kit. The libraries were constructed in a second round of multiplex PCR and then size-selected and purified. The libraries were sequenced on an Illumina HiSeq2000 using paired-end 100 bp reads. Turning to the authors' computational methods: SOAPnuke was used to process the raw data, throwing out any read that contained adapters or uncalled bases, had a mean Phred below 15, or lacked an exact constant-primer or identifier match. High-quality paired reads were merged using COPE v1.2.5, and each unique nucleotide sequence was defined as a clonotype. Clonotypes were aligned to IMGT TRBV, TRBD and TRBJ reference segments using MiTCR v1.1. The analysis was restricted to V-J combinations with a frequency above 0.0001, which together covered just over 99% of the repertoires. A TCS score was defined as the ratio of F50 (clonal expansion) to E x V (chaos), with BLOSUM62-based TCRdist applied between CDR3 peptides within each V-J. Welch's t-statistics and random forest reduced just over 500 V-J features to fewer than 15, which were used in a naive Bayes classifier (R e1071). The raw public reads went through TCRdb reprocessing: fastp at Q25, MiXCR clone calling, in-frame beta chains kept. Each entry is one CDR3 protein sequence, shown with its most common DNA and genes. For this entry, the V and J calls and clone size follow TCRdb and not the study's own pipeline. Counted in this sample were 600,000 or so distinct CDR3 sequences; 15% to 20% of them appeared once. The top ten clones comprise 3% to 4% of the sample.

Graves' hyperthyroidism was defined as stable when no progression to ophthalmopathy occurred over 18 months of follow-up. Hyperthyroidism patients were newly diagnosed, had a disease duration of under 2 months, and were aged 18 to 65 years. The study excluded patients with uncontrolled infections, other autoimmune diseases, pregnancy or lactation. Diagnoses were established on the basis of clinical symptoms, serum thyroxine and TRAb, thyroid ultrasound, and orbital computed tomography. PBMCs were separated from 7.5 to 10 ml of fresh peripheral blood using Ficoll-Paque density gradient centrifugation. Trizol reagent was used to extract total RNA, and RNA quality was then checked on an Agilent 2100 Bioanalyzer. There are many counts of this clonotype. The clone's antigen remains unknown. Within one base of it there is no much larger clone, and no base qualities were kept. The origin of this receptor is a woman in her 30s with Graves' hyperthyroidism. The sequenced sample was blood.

The CDR3 loop reads CASSNEALARVSGDEQFF. The DNA sequence follows: TGTGCCAGCAGTAATGAGGCGCTAGCCAGGGTAAGCGGGGATGAGCAGTTCTTC. This sequence uses TRBV28 and TRBJ2-1, with 7 bases aligning to TRBD2. The germline V gene provides CDR1 MDHEN and CDR2 SYDVKM. From its cysteine to its phenylalanine, the CDR3 spans 18 amino acids. CDR3 DNA is the only sequence kept; it has 54 bases, read in frame from the first base. The germline V and J ends show losses of 5 bases and 8 bases respectively, and no gene match explains 21 bases of the junction.